This is a list of T cell receptor beta chains from one sample in a study of blood T cell repertoires in COVID-19. The method was immunoSEQ multiplex PCR; TCRdb's version includes in-frame clones alone and lacks a portion of them. The sample lists approximately 230,000 clones, approximately 88% occurring once. The sequenced sample was peripheral blood. These receptors all come from a woman in her thirties with COVID-19, enrolled during active disease. The CDR3 runs from the conserved cysteine through the conserved F or W. A D gene is named only where the DNA matches it firmly. Clone size is stated in some rows and not others, as once, few, many or a class when expanded.

d_call,clone_size,j_call,v_call,cdr3_aa,cdr3_nt
TRBD1,.,TRBJ1-5,TRBV25-1,CASGSGGHQPQHF,TGTGCCAGCGGGTCAGGGGGCCATCAGCCCCAGCATTTT
.,.,TRBJ2-6,TRBV19,CASSTGAGANVLTF,TGTGCCAGTAGTACGGGAGCTGGGGCCAACGTCCTGACTTTC
TRBD1,once,TRBJ2-6,TRBV19,CASIRDRVALSGANVLTF,TGTGCCAGTATCCGTGACAGGGTGGCCCTCTCTGGGGCCAACGTCCTGACTTTC
TRBD1,.,TRBJ1-3,TRBV11-2,CASSLAGGNTIYF,TGTGCCAGCAGCTTAGCAGGGGGGAACACCATATATTTT
.,few,TRBJ1-1,TRBV10-3,CAISESRESTEAFF,TGTGCCATCAGTGAGTCTAGGGAGAGCACTGAAGCTTTCTTT
TRBD1,.,TRBJ1-5,TRBV6-5,CASSSGTGNNQPQHF,TGTGCCAGCAGTTCTGGGACAGGGAACAATCAGCCCCAGCATTTT
.,.,TRBJ2-1,TRBV3-1/TRBV3-2,CASSQDARGNEQFF,TGTGCCAGCAGCCAAGATGCCAGGGGCAATGAGCAGTTCTTC
TRBD2,.,TRBJ2-1,TRBV5-1,CASSWTSGTSYNEQFF,TGCGCCAGCAGCTGGACTAGCGGGACCTCCTACAATGAGCAGTTCTTC
TRBD2,.,TRBJ2-5,TRBV6-5,CASSPGGRMETQYF,TGTGCCAGCAGTCCGGGGGGGCGGATGGAGACCCAGTACTTC
TRBD2,.,TRBJ2-2,TRBV5-4,CASSWGLLNTGELFF,TGTGCCAGCAGCTGGGGACTACTGAACACCGGGGAGCTGTTTTTT
TRBD2,.,TRBJ2-3,TRBV7-2,CASSLGLAGSGDTQYF,TGTGCCAGCAGCTTAGGACTAGCGGGAAGTGGAGATACGCAGTATTTT
.,.,TRBJ1-2,TRBV28,CASRVGGTYGYTF,TGTGCCAGCAGGGTAGGGGGAACCTATGGCTACACCTTC
.,.,TRBJ1-1,TRBV28,CASRPPSGVGMNTEAFF,TGTGCCAGCAGGCCCCCATCAGGGGTGGGTATGAACACTGAAGCTTTCTTT
TRBD1,.,TRBJ1-3,TRBV24-1,CANLRGPGNTIYF,TGTGCCAACCTCAGGGGGCCTGGAAACACCATATATTTT
.,once,TRBJ2-2,TRBV3-1/TRBV3-2,CASGAGTPAGELFF,TGTGCCAGCGGAGCCGGGACTCCGGCCGGGGAGCTGTTTTTT
.,few,TRBJ1-3,TRBV28,CASSLTLRALSYGNTIYF,TGTGCCAGCAGCCTAACCCTCAGGGCTTTGAGTTATGGAAACACCATATATTTT
.,.,TRBJ2-1,TRBV24-1,CATSESVSYTSYNEQFF,TGTGCCACCAGTGAGTCGGTTAGCTACACCTCCTACAATGAGCAGTTCTTC
.,.,TRBJ1-2,TRBV7-8,CASSYSDSNYGYTF,TGTGCCAGCAGCTACTCGGACAGTAACTATGGCTACACCTTC
.,.,TRBJ1-4,TRBV15,CATSFGANEKLFF,TGTGCCACCAGCTTCGGGGCTAATGAAAAACTGTTTTTT
TRBD2,.,TRBJ2-3,TRBV4-3,CASSQDNVGGGSDTQYF,TGCGCCAGCAGCCAAGATAATGTTGGGGGGGGATCAGATACGCAGTATTTT
TRBD2,.,TRBJ2-2,TRBV30,CAWRGTSVGELFF,TGTGCCTGGAGGGGGACTAGCGTCGGGGAGCTGTTTTTT
TRBD2,.,TRBJ2-3,TRBV19,CASSRSGGAIDTQYF,TGTGCCAGTAGTCGAAGCGGGGGGGCGATAGATACGCAGTATTTT
TRBD2,.,TRBJ2-1,TRBV7-9,CASSPLAGAYNEQFF,TGTGCCAGCAGCCCTCTAGCGGGGGCCTACAATGAGCAGTTCTTC
TRBD1,.,TRBJ2-3,TRBV7-7,CASSLGTGQSTDTQYF,TGTGCTAGCAGCTTAGGGACGGGACAGAGCACAGATACGCAGTATTTT
.,once,TRBJ1-2,TRBV28,CASTLADIRRSGYTF,TGTGCCAGCACCCTGGCGGACATCCGACGAAGTGGCTACACCTTC
.,.,TRBJ2-2,TRBV18,CASSPLAEGELFF,TGTGCCAGCTCACCATTGGCGGAAGGGGAGCTGTTTTTT
.,.,TRBJ1-1,TRBV29-1,CSVVMMIVGGATGPNTEAFF,TGCAGCGTTGTTATGATGATCGTAGGTGGGGCAACAGGACCGAACACTGAAGCTTTCTTT
.,.,TRBJ1-5,TRBV7-8,CASSLVPNQPQHF,TGTGCCAGCAGCTTAGTTCCGAATCAGCCCCAGCATTTT
.,.,TRBJ2-3,TRBV6-5,CASKGGATDTQYF,TGTGCCAGCAAAGGCGGGGCCACAGATACGCAGTATTTT
.,.,TRBJ2-3,TRBV9,CASSLTSSDTQYF,TGTGCCAGCAGCCTGACTAGTTCAGATACGCAGTATTTT
.,.,TRBJ2-7,TRBV29-1,CSVATAAEQYF,TGCAGCGTGGCAACAGCGGCCGAGCAGTACTTC
.,.,TRBJ2-4,TRBV7-2,CASSQGLGGPLAKNIQYF,TGTGCCAGCAGCCAAGGGCTGGGGGGGCCCTTAGCCAAAAACATTCAGTACTTC
.,.,TRBJ2-5,TRBV19,CASSGQGRGYQETQYF,TGTGCCAGTAGTGGTCAGGGGAGGGGGTACCAAGAGACCCAGTACTTC
TRBD2,.,TRBJ2-5,TRBV14,CASSQVGGRAETQYF,TGTGCCAGCAGCCAAGTCGGAGGGAGGGCCGAGACCCAGTACTTC
TRBD1,.,TRBJ1-2,TRBV7-9,CASSISGTEVNYGYTF,TGTGCCAGCAGCATATCCGGGACAGAAGTTAACTATGGCTACACCTTC
.,.,TRBJ2-5,TRBV11-2,CASSRDIQETQYF,TGTGCCAGCAGCCGGGATATTCAAGAGACCCAGTACTTC
TRBD1,few,TRBJ2-1,TRBV4-1,CASSQDGGQGAHEQFF,TGCGCCAGCAGCCAAGATGGGGGGCAGGGGGCTCATGAGCAGTTCTTC
.,.,TRBJ2-3,TRBV10-1,CASAILPDTQYF,TGCGCCAGTGCCATACTCCCAGATACGCAGTATTTT
.,.,TRBJ2-1,TRBV11-2,CASSSKQGRYNEQFF,TGTGCCAGCAGCTCTAAGCAAGGGAGATACAATGAGCAGTTCTTC
TRBD2,.,TRBJ2-2,TRBV27,CASSFSTSGTGELFF,TGTGCCAGCAGTTTCTCGACTAGCGGGACCGGGGAGCTGTTTTTT
.,.,TRBJ1-5,TRBV7-2,CASSPDGGNNQPQHF,TGTGCCAGCAGCCCCGACGGGGGGAACAATCAGCCCCAGCATTTT
.,.,TRBJ2-7,TRBV6-1,CASSDPSTPTSYEQYF,TGTGCCAGCAGTGACCCAAGTACTCCTACCTCCTACGAGCAGTACTTC
.,.,TRBJ2-1,TRBV7-2,CASSLDSGGYNEQFF,TGTGCCAGCAGCTTAGACTCAGGGGGGTACAATGAGCAGTTCTTC
.,.,TRBJ2-5,TRBV5-5,CASSFRVIGETQYF,TGTGCCAGCAGCTTCCGGGTAATCGGGGAGACCCAGTACTTC
TRBD2,.,TRBJ2-1,TRBV15,CATSPPLAGEQFF,TGTGCCACCAGCCCACCTCTAGCGGGGGAGCAGTTCTTC